This TCR beta chain originates from a study of T cell repertoires in cytomegalovirus infection. The CDR3 has 18 residues. Trimming removed 2 bases from V and 6 bases from J; junction bases left unmatched: 16. Germline lookup yields CDR1 KGHSH and CDR2 LQKENI. From the reads, TCRdb called clonotypes with MiXCR, one entry per CDR3 protein. The sample has a few hundred thousand distinct CDR3 sequences; 15% to 20% are singletons. This chain joins TRBV18 and TRBJ2-3; TRBD2 matches 8 bases. The receptor was isolated from a human donor in good health (CMV status not recorded). Some clones in this sample may be carry-over from other donors' samples. Material: PBMCs. CDR3 protein: CASSPSSPSRAGVDTQYF. In DNA, the CDR3 is TGTGCCAGCTCACCATCATCCCCCTCTAGAGCGGGGGTTGATACGCAGTATTTT.